The clone carrying this T cell receptor beta chain was recorded a few times. The data stem from a study of beta chain features in type 1 diabetes. V dropped 8 bases and J dropped 0 bases, with 13 bases sitting between them. CDR3 length: 14 amino acids. Looked up from germline, CDR1 is MNHEY and CDR2 is SVGAGI. Expressed TCRB transcripts got sequenced, as all isolated RNA was reverse transcribed. TCRdb's copy holds only in-frame clones and misses some; the assay was immunoSEQ multiplex PCR. The table shows more than 130,000 clones, with 6.9% occurring only once. This chain joins TRBV6-5 and TRBJ2-5; tentative D call: TRBD2 (6 bases). The receptor comes from a woman aged 25 to 39 in good health. Sequencing was carried out using central memory CD4+ T cells from blood. CDR3 DNA: TGTGCCAGCGCTAAAGGAGGGTACCAAGAGACCCAGTACTTC. Its translation is CASAKGGYQETQYF.